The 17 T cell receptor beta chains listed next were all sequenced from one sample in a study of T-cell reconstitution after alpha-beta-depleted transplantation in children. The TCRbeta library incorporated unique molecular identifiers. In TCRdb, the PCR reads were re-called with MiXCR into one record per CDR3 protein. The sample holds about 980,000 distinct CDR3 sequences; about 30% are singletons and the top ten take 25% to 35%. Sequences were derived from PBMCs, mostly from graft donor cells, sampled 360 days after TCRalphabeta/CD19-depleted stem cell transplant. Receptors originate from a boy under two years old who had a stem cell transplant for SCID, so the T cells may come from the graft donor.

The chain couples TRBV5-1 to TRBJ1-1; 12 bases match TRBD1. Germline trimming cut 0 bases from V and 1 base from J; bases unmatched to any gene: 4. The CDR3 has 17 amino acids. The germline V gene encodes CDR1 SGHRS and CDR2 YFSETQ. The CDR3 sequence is CASSLVGTGGRNTEAFF. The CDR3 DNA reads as TGCGCCAGCAGCTTGGTCGGGACAGGGGGCCGGAACACTGAAGCTTTCTTT.

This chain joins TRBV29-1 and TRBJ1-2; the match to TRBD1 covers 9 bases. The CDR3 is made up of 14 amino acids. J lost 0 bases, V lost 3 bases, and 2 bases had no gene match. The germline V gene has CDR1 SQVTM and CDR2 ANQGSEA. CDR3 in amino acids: CSVDGTGTNYGYTF. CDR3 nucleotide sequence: TGCAGCGTTGATGGGACAGGGACTAACTATGGCTACACCTTC.

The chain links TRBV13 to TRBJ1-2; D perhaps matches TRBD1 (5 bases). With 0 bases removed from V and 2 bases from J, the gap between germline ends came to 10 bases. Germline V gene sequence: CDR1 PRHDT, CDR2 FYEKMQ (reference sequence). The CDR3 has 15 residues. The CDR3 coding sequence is TGTGCCAGCAGCTTAGGCCCCGCAGGGAACTATGGCTACACCTTC. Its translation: CASSLGPAGNYGYTF.

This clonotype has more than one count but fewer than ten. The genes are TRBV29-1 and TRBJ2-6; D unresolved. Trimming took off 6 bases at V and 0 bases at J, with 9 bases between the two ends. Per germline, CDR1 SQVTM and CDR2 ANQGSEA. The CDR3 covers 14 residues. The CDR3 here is CSVSWSSGANVLTF. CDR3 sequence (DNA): TGCAGCGTCTCTTGGAGCTCTGGGGCCAACGTCCTGACTTTC. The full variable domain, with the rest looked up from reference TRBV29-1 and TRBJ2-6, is SAVISQKPSRDICQRGTSLTIQCQVDSQVTMMFWYRQQPGQSLTLIATANQGSEATYESGFVIDKFPISRPNLTFSTLTVSNMSPEDSSIYLCSVSWSSGANVLTFGAGSRLTVL.

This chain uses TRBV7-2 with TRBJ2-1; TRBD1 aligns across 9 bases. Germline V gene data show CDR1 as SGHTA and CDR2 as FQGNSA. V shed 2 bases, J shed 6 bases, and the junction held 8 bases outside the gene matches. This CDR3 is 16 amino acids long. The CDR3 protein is CASSLINRGLFNEQFF. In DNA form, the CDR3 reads TGTGCCAGCAGCTTAATTAACAGGGGGCTTTTCAATGAGCAGTTCTTC.

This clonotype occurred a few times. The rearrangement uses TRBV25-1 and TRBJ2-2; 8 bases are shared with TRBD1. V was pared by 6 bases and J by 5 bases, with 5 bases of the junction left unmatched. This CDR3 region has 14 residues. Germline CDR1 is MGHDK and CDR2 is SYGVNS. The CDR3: CASRGQGWTGELFF. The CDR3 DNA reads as TGTGCCAGCAGAGGACAGGGTTGGACCGGGGAGCTGTTTTTT.

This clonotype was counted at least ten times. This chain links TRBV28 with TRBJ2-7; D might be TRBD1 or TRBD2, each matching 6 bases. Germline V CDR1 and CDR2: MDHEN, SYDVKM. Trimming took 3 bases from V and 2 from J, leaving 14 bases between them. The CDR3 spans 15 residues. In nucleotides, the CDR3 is TGTGCCAGCAGTTTGGAGGGGAAGGGGGCCTACGAGCAGTACTTC. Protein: CASSLEGKGAYEQYF.

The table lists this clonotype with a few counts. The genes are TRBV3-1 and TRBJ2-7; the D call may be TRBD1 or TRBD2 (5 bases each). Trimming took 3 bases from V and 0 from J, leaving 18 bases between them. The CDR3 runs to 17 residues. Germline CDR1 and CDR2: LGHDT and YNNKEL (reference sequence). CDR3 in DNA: TGTGCCAGCAGCCACTGGGGAGAAGGACACTTCTCCTACGAGCAGTACTTC. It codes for CASSHWGEGHFSYEQYF.

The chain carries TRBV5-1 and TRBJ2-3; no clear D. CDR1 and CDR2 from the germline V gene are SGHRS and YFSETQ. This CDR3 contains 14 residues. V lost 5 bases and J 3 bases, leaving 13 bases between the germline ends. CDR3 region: CASSGPFVTDTQYF. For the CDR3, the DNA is TGCGCCAGCAGTGGCCCTTTCGTGACAGATACGCAGTATTTT.

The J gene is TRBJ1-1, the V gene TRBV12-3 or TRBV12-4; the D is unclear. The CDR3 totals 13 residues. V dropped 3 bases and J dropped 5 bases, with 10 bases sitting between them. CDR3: CASSFYEGTEAFF. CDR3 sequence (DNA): TGTGCCAGCAGTTTTTATGAGGGAACTGAAGCTTTCTTT.

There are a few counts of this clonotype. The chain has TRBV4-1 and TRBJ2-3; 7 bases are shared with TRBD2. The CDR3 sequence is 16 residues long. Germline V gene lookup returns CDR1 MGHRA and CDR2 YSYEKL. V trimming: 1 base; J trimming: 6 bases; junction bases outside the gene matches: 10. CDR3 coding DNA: TGCGCCAGCAGCCAAGCACTAGCGAAGGGGAGCGATACGCAGTATTTT. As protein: CASSQALAKGSDTQYF.

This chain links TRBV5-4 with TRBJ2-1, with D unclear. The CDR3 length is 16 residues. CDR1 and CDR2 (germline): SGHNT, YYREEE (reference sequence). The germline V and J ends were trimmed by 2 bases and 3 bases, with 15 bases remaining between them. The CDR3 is CASSFWASRDYNEQFF. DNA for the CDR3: TGTGCCAGCAGCTTTTGGGCGTCAAGGGACTACAATGAGCAGTTCTTC.

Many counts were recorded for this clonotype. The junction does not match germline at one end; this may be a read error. CDR3 nucleotides: TGCAGTGCTAGATCCCCGGGGAGCTTCATCACAAGAATCTTC. Translated, it gives CSARSPGSFITRIF. This chain connects TRBV20-1 to TRBJ1-2; D call uncertain. This CDR3 region has 14 residues. The germline V gene encodes CDR1 DFQATT and CDR2 SNEGSKA (reference sequence).

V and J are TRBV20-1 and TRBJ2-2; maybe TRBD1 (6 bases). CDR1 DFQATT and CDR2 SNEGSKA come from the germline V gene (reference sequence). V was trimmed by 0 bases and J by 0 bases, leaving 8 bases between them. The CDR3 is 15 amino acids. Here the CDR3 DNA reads TGCAGTGCTAGAGAGACAGGCGCGAACACCGGGGAGCTGTTTTTT. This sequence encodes CSARETGANTGELFF.

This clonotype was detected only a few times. Here the CDR3 reads CASSSPDGELFF. CDR3 bases: TGTGCCAGCAGCTCCCCTGACGGGGAGCTGTTTTTT. The J gene is TRBJ2-2, the V gene TRBV7-6; no firm D call. V lost 4 bases to trimming and J lost 7 bases, with 7 bases between them. The V gene's germline CDR1 is SGHVS and CDR2 FNYEAQ. The CDR3 is 12 amino acids.

The CDR3 sequence: CASSVAWGALNTGELFF. The CDR3, as DNA: TGTGCCAGCAGCGTAGCCTGGGGGGCCCTTAACACCGGGGAGCTGTTTTTT. The chain carries TRBV9 and TRBJ2-2, with D perhaps given as TRBD1 or TRBD2 (6 bases each). V lost 0 bases and J 2 bases, leaving 14 bases between the germline ends. Germline loops: CDR1 SGDLS, CDR2 YYNGEE. The CDR3 covers 17 residues.

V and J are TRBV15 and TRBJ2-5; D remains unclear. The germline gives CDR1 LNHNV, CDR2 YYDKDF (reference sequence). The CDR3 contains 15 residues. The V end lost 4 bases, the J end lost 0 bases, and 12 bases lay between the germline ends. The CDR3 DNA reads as TGTGCCACCAGCAAGACTCCTACGTACCAAGAGACCCAGTACTTC. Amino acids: CATSKTPTYQETQYF.